Given below is one T cell receptor (beta chain) in context. The antigen is undetermined. CDR1 is LNHNV, CDR2 YYDKDF, per germline (reference sequence). The length of the CDR3 is 18 residues. Between the trimmed V and J ends, which lost 6 bases and 7 bases, there was a span of 28 bases. The sample comes from a study of identifying expanded T cells in peripheral blood. Study-level findings and limits: Over approximately two and four weeks, about 15 and 19 clones changed, versus around 1.3 between replicates.

During the collection period, no donor immune events like infections were recorded. Libraries were prepared by immunoSEQ multiplex PCR; TCRdb keeps only in-frame clonotypes and omits some of them. This table has about 110,000 clones, 75% to 90% appearing once. The TCR sequence derives from a person between 18 and 69 years old in good health. V usage is TRBV15 and J usage is TRBJ1-5; D call uncertain. The specimen was blood. This CDR3 reads CATRYVRLLLTRTQPQHF. The CDR3 DNA is TGTGCCACCAGGTATGTAAGGTTACTCTTGACTCGGACCCAGCCCCAGCATTTT.